The 10 T cell receptor beta chains reported below all come from one sample, sequenced in a study of cytomegalovirus exposure and HLA in healthy donors. Amplification used 60 Vbeta primers and 13 Jbeta primers. The protocol was immunoSEQ multiplex PCR, while the TCRdb copy is restricted to in-frame clones and leaves out a portion. The repertoire table contains 150,000 to 200,000 clones. The sequenced material came from PBMCs. Receptors were obtained from a woman younger than 30 in good health and CMV-seropositive.

The chain joins TRBV6-1 to TRBJ2-3; TRBD2 matches at 12 bases. V lost 4 bases to trimming and J lost 4 bases; unmatched junction nucleotides: 0. The CDR3 totals 14 residues. Germline CDR1 is MNHNS and CDR2 is SASEGT. The CDR3 loop reads CASSGLAGADTQYF. The CDR3 DNA sequence: TGTGCCAGCAGTGGACTAGCGGGAGCAGATACGCAGTATTTT.

The gene calls are TRBV5-4 and TRBJ2-5; TRBD2 agrees at 10 bases. Trimming cost V 4 bases and J 5 bases; bases outside gene matches: 8. The germline V gene encodes CDR1 SGHNT and CDR2 YYREEE (reference sequence). The CDR3 is 15 residues long. CDR3 nucleotides: TGTGCCAGCAGCCAAGCGGGGGGGCAAGGGGAGACCCAGTACTTC. Protein sequence: CASSQAGGQGETQYF.

The chain recombines TRBV5-6 with TRBJ2-2, with 7 bases identical to TRBD1. Germline V gene lookup returns CDR1 SGHDT and CDR2 YYEEEE. This CDR3 is 14 amino acids long. J was trimmed by 8 bases and V by 0 bases; bases with no gene match: 4. Here the CDR3 DNA reads TGTGCCAGCAGCTTGGCTGACAGGGCGGGGGAGCTGTTTTTT. It specifies CASSLADRAGELFF.

The CDR3 loop reads CAWRGVTSGSYEQYF. CDR3 sequence (DNA): TGTGCCTGGAGGGGGGTGACTAGCGGGAGTTACGAGCAGTACTTC. The chain couples TRBV30 to TRBJ2-7, with 12 nucleotides matching TRBD2. The CDR3 spans 15 residues. Germline V gene lookup returns CDR1 GTSNPN and CDR2 SVGIG (reference sequence). The junction had 7 bases not matched to a gene; V was cut back by 3 bases and J by 4 bases.

The V call is TRBV7-3, the J call TRBJ2-3; 9 nucleotides match TRBD2. The CDR3 loop spans 15 amino acids. From germline, CDR1 is SGHTA and CDR2 FQGTGA. Losses at the gene ends were 6 bases for V and 4 bases for J; bases not matched to a gene: 8. The CDR3 loop is CASRPGLAAADTQYF. The CDR3 DNA reads as TGTGCCAGCAGGCCGGGACTAGCCGCGGCAGATACGCAGTATTTT.

The chain is built from TRBV11-3 and TRBJ2-1, with 9 bases fitting TRBD2. This CDR3 contains 17 residues. Germline V CDR1 and CDR2: SGHNT, YENEEA. The V gene end was trimmed by 5 bases and the J gene end by 8 bases; junction bases not matched to a gene: 16. CDR3 DNA: TGTGCCAGCAGCCCCAGGGGGGCGGGGGGGCGATGGGATGAGCAGTTCTTC. Protein product: CASSPRGAGGRWDEQFF.

J is TRBJ1-1 and V is TRBV5-1, with 7 bases matching TRBD1. The germline CDR1 and CDR2 sequences are SGHRS and YFSETQ. The CDR3 covers 16 residues. Trimming cost V 2 bases and J 0 bases; bases outside gene matches: 7. The CDR3 protein is CASSFGQATLNTEAFF. CDR3 nucleotides: TGCGCCAGCAGCTTCGGACAGGCTACTCTGAACACTGAAGCTTTCTTT.

The J gene is TRBJ2-6, the V gene TRBV15; D might be TRBD2 (5 bases). Trimming cost V 3 bases and J 0 bases, with 15 bases left between them. The germline CDR1 and CDR2 sequences are LNHNV and YYDKDF (reference sequence). The CDR3 has 18 residues. The CDR3 sequence is CATSRVTEGFSGANVLTF. The CDR3 DNA follows: TGTGCCACCAGCAGGGTTACCGAGGGATTCTCTGGGGCCAACGTCCTGACTTTC.

The chain employs TRBV5-6 and TRBJ1-5; D unclear. Germline CDR1 SGHDT, CDR2 YYEEEE. Trimming cost V 1 base and J 6 bases, with 11 bases left between them. The CDR3 spans 14 residues. The CDR3 region is CASSLSGFRQPQHF. Here the CDR3 DNA reads TGTGCCAGCAGCTTGTCTGGCTTTCGTCAGCCCCAGCATTTT.

This sequence joins TRBV7-6 and TRBJ2-1; TRBD2 matches at 11 bases. The trim removed 5 bases at V and 2 bases at J, leaving 5 bases unmatched. This CDR3 is 16 amino acids long. CDR1 is SGHVS and CDR2 is FNYEAQ in the germline V gene. CDR3 sequence reads: CASSLPGLAAYNEQFF. CDR3 DNA: TGTGCCAGCAGCCTGCCGGGACTAGCGGCCTACAATGAGCAGTTCTTC.